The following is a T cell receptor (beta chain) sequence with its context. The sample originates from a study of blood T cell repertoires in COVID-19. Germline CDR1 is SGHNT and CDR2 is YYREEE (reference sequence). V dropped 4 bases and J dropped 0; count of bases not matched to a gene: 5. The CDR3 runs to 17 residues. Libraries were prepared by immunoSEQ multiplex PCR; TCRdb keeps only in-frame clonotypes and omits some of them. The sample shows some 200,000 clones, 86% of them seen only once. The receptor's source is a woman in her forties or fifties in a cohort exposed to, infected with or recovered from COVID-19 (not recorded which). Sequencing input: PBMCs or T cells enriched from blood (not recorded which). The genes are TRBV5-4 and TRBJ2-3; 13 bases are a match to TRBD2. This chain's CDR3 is CASSPGLAGASTDTQYF. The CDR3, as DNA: TGTGCCAGCAGCCCTGGACTAGCGGGGGCAAGCACAGATACGCAGTATTTT.